The 6 T cell receptor beta chains reported below all come from one sample, sequenced in a study of blood T cells in healthy people across ages. Alongside a J-beta primer mix, a sample-barcoded 5' primer served in a second PCR lasting roughly 6 to 11 cycles. TCRdb analysed the 5' RACE reads with MiXCR anew, one entry per CDR3 protein. Of around 520,000 distinct CDR3 sequences in the sample, about 27% were seen once. These records were also assigned to another study, of T cells of mothers and their children.

Material for sequencing was blood. The receptors come from a boy between 2 and 10 years old in good health.

There are a few counts of this clonotype. V is TRBV6-5 and J is TRBJ2-3, with TRBD2 matching over 12 bases. The CDR3 extends over 17 amino acids. Per the germline V gene, CDR1 is MNHEY and CDR2 is SVGAGI. The V gene end was trimmed by 0 bases and the J gene end by 5 bases; junction bases not matched to a gene: 6. The chain's CDR3 is CASSYSTTSGSEDTQYF. CDR3 DNA sequence: TGTGCCAGCAGTTACTCCACGACTAGCGGGAGTGAAGATACGCAGTATTTT.

This clonotype turned up a few times. The CDR3 nucleotides are TGCAGTGCTAGAGCTGCAGACCTTAACACTGAAGCTTTCTTT. Its protein is CSARAADLNTEAFF. The chain couples TRBV20-1 to TRBJ1-1; D is undetermined. The CDR3 sequence is 14 residues long. Germline V gene data show CDR1 as DFQATT and CDR2 as SNEGSKA (reference sequence). Trimming stripped 1 base from V and 2 bases from J, with 11 bases between.

A word on this clonotype: The germline gene is not matched at one end of the junction; a read error may be the cause. The V and J genes are TRBV11-2 and TRBJ2-2; tentative D call: TRBD2 (5 bases). Germline V lookup: CDR1 SGHAT, CDR2 FQNNGV. This CDR3 comprises 16 residues. CDR3 sequence reads: CASSWVSTSNTGELLF. The DNA of the CDR3 is TGTGCCAGCAGCTGGGTATCGACAAGTAACACCGGGGAGCTGCTTTTT.

Ten or more counts support this clonotype. This rearrangement joins TRBV18 to TRBJ2-1; D is unclear. This CDR3 spans 14 amino acids. Trimming took off 2 bases at V and 0 bases at J, with 5 bases between the two ends. CDR1 KGHSH and CDR2 LQKENI come from the germline V gene. CDR3 nucleotide sequence: TGTGCCAGCTCACCATCCAGCTCCTACAATGAGCAGTTCTTC. It encodes CASSPSSSYNEQFF.

J is TRBJ2-5 and V is TRBV12-3 or TRBV12-4; 15 bases are a match to TRBD2. The end of the DNA aligns better with TRBJ2-1, so the J call may be wrong. This CDR3 is 19 amino acids long. The CDR3 loop reads CASSFDPGGGLAGGGEQFF. As DNA, the CDR3 is TGTGCCAGCAGTTTTGACCCTGGGGGGGGACTAGCGGGAGGTGGTGAGCAGTTCTTC.

In its sample, this clonotype was seen a few times. CDR3 in DNA: TGTGCCAGCAGCCAAGAAAGAGCGGGGGGGCGAGGCGGGGAGCTGTTTTTT. Encoded protein: CASSQERAGGRGGELFF. The rearrangement links TRBV4-2 to TRBJ2-2; 10 nucleotides line up with TRBD2. This CDR3 is 17 amino acids long. V was clipped by 0 bases and J by 7 bases; unmatched bases: 8. CDR1 is LGHNA and CDR2 is YNFKEQ in the germline V gene.